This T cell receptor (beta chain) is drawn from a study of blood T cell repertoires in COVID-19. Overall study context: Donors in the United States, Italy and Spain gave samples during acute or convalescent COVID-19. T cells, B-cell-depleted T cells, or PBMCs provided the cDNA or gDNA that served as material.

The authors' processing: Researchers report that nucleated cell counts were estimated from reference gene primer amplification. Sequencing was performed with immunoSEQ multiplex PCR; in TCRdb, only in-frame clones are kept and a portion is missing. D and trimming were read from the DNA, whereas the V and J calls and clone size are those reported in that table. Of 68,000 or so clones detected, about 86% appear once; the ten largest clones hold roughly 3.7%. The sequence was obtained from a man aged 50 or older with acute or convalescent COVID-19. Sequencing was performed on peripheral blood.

The CDR3 bases are TGCGCCAGCAGCCAAGTTGGCAGGGGCGTCACCGGGGAGCTGTTTTTT. It is translated as CASSQVGRGVTGELFF. The chain is built from TRBV4-1 and TRBJ2-2; D might be TRBD1 (6 bases). V lost 1 base, J lost 4 bases, and 13 bases lay in between. The length of the CDR3 is 16 residues. CDR1 and CDR2 from the germline V gene are MGHRA and YSYEKL.